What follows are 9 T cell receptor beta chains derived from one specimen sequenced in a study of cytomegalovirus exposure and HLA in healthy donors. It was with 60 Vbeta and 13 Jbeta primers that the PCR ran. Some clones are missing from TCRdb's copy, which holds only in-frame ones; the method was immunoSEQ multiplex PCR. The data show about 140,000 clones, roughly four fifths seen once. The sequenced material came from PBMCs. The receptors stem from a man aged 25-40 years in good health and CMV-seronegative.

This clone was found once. In DNA form, the CDR3 reads TGTGCCATCAGTGAGTTAGCGGGAGCCTACGAGCAGTACTTC. Protein sequence: CAISELAGAYEQYF. V is TRBV10-3 and J is TRBJ2-7; 9 bases agree with TRBD2. Germline CDR1 ENHRY, CDR2 SYGVKD. The CDR3 contains 14 residues. Losses at the gene ends were 1 base for V and 2 bases for J; bases not matched to a gene: 0.

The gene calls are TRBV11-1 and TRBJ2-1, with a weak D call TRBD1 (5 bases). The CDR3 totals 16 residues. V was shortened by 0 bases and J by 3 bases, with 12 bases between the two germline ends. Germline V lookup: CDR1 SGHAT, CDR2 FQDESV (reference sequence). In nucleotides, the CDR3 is TGTGCCAGCAGCTTAGCCAGTGGACACTTCTACAATGAGCAGTTCTTC. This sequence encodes CASSLASGHFYNEQFF.

CDR3 amino acids: CASSLPTGELFF. As DNA, the CDR3 is TGTGCCAGCAGCCTCCCCACCGGGGAGCTGTTTTTT. This chain uses TRBV7-9 with TRBJ2-2; no clear D gene. CDR1 SEHNR and CDR2 FQNEAQ come from the germline V gene (reference sequence). The CDR3 sequence is 12 residues long. Deletions cut 5 bases from V and 4 bases from J, with 5 bases between.

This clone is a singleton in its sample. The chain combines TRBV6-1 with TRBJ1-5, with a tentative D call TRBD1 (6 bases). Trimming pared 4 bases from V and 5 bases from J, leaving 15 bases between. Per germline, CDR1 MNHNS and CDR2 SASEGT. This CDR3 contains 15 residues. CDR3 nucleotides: TGTGCCAGCAGTGGACTACAGGGCGGAGATCAGCCCCAGCATTTT. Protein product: CASSGLQGGDQPQHF.

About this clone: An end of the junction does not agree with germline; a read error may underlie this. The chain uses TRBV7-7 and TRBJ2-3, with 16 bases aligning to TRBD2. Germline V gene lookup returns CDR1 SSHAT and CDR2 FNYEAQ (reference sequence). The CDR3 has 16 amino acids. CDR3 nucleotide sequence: TGTGCTAGCAGCCCGGGACTAGCGGGAGGGCCGGATACGCAGTATTTT. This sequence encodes CASSPGLAGGPDTQYF.

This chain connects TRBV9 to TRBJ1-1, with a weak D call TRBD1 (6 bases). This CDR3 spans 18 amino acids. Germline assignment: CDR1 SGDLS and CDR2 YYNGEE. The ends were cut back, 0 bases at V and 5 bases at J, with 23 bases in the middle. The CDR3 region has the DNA TGTGCCAGCAGCGTAGAGGTGGCGGACAGACGAGCTCTGACTGAAGCTTTCTTT. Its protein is CASSVEVADRRALTEAFF.

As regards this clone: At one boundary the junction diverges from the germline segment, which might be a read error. The DNA of the CDR3 is TGTGCTAGCAGCCCCGGGGGAGGGAGCTCCTACAATGAGCAGTTCTTC. It specifies CASSPGGGSSYNEQFF. V usage is TRBV7-7 and J usage is TRBJ2-1; the match to TRBD2 covers 7 bases. Germline-derived CDR1 and CDR2 are SSHAT and FNYEAQ (reference sequence). The CDR3 has 16 amino acids.

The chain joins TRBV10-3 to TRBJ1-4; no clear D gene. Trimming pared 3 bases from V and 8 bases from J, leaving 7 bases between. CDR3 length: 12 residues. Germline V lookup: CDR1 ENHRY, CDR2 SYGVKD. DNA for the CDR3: TGTGCCATCAGTGATCGGTTAGAAAAACTGTTTTTT. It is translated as CAISDRLEKLFF.

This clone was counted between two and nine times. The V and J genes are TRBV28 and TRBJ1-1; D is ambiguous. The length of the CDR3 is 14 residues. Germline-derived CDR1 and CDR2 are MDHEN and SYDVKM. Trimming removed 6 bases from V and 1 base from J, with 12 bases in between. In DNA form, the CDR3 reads TGTGCCAGCAGGTCTAGGTTGGAGAACACTGAAGCTTTCTTT. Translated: CASRSRLENTEAFF.